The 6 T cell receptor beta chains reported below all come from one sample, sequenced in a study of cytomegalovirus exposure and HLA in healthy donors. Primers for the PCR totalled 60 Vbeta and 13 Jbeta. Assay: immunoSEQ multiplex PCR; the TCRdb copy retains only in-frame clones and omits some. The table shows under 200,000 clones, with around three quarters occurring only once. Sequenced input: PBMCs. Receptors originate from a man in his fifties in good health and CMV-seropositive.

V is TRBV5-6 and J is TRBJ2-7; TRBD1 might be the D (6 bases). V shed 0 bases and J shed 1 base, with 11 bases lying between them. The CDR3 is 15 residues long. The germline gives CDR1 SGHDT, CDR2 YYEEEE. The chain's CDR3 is CASSLVAGASYEQYF. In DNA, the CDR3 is TGTGCCAGCAGCTTGGTCGCAGGGGCTTCCTACGAGCAGTACTTC.

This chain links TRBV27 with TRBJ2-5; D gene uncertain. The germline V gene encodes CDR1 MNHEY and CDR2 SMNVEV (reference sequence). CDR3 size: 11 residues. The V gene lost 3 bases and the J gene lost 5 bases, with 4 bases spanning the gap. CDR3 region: CASSFSETQYF. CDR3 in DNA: TGTGCCAGCAGTTTTTCTGAGACCCAGTACTTC.

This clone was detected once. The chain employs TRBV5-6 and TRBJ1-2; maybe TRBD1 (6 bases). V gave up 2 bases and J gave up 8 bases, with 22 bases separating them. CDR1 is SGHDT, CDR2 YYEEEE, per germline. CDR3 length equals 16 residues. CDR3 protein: CASSLRGANHAEGYTF. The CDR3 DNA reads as TGTGCCAGCAGCTTACGGGGGGCTAATCATGCGGAGGGCTACACCTTC.

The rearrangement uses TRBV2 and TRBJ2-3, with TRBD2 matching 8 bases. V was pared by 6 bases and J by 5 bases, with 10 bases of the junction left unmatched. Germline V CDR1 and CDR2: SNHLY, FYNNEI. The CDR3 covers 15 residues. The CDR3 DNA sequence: TGTGCCAGCAGCCCCCTTGCGGGGGGTAGAGATACGCAGTATTTT. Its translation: CASSPLAGGRDTQYF.

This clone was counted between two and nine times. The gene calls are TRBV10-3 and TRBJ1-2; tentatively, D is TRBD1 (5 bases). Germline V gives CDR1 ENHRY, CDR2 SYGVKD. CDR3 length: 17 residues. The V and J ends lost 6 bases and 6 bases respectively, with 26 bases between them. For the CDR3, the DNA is TGTGCCATCAGCGGGACTTATCGAGAAAGGGGTCGGGATGGCTACACCTTC. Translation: CAISGTYRERGRDGYTF.

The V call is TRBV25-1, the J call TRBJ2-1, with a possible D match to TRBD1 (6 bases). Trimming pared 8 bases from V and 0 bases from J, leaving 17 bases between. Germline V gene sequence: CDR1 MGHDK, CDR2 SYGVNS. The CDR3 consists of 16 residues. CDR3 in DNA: TGTGCCAGCGGACCGCTGCTAGGGGGCTCCTACAATGAGCAGTTCTTC. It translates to CASGPLLGGSYNEQFF.